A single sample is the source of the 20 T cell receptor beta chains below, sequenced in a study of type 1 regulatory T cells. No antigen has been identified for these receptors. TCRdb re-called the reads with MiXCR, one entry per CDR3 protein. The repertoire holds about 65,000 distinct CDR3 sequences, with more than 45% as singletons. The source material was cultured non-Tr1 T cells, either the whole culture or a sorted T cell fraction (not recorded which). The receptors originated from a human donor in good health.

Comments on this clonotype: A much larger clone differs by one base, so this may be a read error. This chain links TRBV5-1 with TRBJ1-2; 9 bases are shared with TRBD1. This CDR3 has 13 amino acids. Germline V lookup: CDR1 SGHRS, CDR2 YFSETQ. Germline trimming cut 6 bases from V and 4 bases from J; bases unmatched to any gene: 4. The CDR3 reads CASIPTGGYGYTF. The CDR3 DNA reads TGCGCCAGCATCCCGACAGGGGGCTATGGCTACACCTTC.

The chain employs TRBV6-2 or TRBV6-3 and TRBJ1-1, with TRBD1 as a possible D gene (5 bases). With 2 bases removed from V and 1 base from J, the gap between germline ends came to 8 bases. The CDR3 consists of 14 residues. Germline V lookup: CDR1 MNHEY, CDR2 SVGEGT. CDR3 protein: CASSYPRENTEAFF. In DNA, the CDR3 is TGTGCCAGCAGTTACCCCAGGGAGAACACTGAAGCTTTCTTT.

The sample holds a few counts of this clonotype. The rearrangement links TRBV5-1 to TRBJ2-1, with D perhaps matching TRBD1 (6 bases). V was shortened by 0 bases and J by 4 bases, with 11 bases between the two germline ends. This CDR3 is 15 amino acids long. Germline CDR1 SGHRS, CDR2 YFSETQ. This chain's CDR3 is CASSLGPGQYNEQFF. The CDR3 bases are TGCGCCAGCAGCTTGGGGCCCGGACAGTACAATGAGCAGTTCTTC.

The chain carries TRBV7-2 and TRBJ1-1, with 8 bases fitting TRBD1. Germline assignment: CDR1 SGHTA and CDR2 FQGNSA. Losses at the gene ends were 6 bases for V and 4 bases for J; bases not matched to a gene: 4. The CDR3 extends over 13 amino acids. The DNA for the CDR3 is TGTGCCAGCAGACAGGGGGGGGCCACTGAAGCTTTCTTT. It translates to CASRQGGATEAFF. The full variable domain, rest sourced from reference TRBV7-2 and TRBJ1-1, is GAGVSQSPSNKVTEKGKDVELRCDPISGHTALYWYRQSLGQGLEFLIYFQGNSAPDKSGLPSDRFSAERTGGSVSTLTIQRTQQEDSAVYLCASRQGGATEAFFGQGTRLTVV.

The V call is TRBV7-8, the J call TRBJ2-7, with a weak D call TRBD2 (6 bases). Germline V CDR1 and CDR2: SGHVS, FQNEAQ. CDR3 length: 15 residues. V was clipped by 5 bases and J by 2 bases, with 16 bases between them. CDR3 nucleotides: TGTGCCAGCAGCAACACCGGGACTGAAGCCTACGAGCAGTACTTC. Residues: CASSNTGTEAYEQYF. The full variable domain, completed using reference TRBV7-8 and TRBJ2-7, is GAGVSQSPRYKVAKRGQDVALRCDPISGHVSLFWYQQALGQGPEFLTYFQNEAQLDKSGLPSDRFFAERPEGSVSTLKIQRTQQEDSAVYLCASSNTGTEAYEQYFGPGTRLTVT.

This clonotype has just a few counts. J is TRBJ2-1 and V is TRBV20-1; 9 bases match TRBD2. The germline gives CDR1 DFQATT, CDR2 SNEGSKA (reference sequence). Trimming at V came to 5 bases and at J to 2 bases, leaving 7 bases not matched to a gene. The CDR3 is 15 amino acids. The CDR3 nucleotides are TGCAGTGCTGCTACTAGCGGGCGTACCTACAATGAGCAGTTCTTC. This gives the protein CSAATSGRTYNEQFF.

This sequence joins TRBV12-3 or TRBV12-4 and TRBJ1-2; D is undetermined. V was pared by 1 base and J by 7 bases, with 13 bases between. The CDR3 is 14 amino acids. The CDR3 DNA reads TGTGCCAGCAGTTTAGTGCCCGGGAGAGGTGGCTACACCTTC. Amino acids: CASSLVPGRGGYTF.

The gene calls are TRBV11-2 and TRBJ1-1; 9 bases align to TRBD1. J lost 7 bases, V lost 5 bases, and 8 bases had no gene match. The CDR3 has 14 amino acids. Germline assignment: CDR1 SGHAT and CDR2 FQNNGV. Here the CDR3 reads CASSLRDRVLEAFF. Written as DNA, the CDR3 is TGTGCCAGCAGCCTCCGGGACAGGGTTCTTGAAGCTTTCTTT.

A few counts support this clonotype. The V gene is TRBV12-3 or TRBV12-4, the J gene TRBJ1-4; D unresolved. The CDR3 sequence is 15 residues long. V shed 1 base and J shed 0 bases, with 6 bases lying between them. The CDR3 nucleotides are TGTGCCAGCAGTTTAGAGGCAGCAACTAATGAAAAACTGTTTTTT. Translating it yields CASSLEAATNEKLFF.

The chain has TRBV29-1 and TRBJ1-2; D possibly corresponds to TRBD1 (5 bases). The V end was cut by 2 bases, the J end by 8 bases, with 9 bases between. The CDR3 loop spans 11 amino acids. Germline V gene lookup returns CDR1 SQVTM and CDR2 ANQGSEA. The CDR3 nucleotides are TGCAGCGTTGAATTAAGGGGCGGCTACACCTTC. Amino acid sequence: CSVELRGGYTF.

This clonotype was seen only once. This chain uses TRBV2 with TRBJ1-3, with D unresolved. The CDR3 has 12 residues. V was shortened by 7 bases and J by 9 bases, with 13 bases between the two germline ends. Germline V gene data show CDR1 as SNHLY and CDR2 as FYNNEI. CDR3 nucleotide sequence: TGTGCCAGCACCCCTAATGGGTTCACCATATATTTT. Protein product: CASTPNGFTIYF. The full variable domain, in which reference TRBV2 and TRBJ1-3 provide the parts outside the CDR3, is EPEVTQTPSHQVTQMGQEVILRCVPISNHLYFYWYRQILGQKVEFLVSFYNNEISEKSEIFDDQFSVERPDGSNFTLKIRSTKLEDSAMYFCASTPNGFTIYFGEGSWLTVV.

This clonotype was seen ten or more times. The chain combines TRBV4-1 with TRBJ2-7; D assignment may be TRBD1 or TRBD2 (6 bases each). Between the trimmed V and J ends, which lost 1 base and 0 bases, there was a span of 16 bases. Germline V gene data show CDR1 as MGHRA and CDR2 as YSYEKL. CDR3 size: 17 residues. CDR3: CASSQGPRGTNSYEQYF. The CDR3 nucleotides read TGCGCCAGCAGCCAAGGACCTCGGGGGACAAACTCCTACGAGCAGTACTTC.

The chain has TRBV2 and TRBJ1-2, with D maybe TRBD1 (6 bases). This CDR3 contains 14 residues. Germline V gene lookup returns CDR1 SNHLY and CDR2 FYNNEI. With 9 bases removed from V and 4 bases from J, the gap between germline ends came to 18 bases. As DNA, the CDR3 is TGTGCCAGTAAGGACAGACAGCTACTCTATGGCTACACCTTC. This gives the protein CASKDRQLLYGYTF.

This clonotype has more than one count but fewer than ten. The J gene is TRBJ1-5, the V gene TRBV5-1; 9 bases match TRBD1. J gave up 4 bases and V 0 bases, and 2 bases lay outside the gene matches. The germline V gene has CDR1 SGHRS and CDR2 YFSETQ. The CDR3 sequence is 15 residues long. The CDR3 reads CASSLGDRENQPQHF. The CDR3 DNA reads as TGCGCCAGCAGCTTGGGGGACAGGGAAAATCAGCCCCAGCATTTT. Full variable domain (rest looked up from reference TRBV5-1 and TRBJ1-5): KAGVTQTPRYLIKTRGQQVTLSCSPISGHRSVSWYQQTPGQGLQFLFEYFSETQRNKGNFPGRFSGRQFSNSRSEMNVSTLELGDSALYLCASSLGDRENQPQHFGDGTRLSIL.

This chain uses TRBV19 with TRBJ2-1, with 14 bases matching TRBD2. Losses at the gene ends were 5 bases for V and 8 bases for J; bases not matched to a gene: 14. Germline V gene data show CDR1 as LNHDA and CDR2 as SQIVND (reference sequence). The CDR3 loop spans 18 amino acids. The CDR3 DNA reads TGTGCCAGTAGTCCCAATCGGCCCGGGACTAGCGGGGGTTATGAGCAGTTCTTC. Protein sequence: CASSPNRPGTSGGYEQFF.

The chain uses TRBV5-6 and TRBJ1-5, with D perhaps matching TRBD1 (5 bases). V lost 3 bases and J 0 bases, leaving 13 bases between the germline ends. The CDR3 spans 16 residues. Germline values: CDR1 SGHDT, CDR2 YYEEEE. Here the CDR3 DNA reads TGTGCCAGCAGCTCCTGGGGGAGCTATAGCAATCAGCCCCAGCATTTT. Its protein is CASSSWGSYSNQPQHF.

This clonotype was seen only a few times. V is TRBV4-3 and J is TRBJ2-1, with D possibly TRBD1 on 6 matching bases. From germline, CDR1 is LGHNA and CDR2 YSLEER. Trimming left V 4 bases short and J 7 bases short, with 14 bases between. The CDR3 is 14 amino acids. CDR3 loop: CASSLGHLSNEQFF. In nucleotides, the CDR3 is TGCGCCAGCAGCCTGGGACACCTTTCTAATGAGCAGTTCTTC.

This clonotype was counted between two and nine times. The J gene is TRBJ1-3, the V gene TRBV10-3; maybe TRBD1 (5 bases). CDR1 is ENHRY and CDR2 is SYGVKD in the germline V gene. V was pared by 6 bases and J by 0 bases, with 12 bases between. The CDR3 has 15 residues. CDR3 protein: CAIRRDSFSGNTIYF. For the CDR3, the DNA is TGTGCCATCAGACGGGACTCATTCTCTGGAAACACCATATATTTT.

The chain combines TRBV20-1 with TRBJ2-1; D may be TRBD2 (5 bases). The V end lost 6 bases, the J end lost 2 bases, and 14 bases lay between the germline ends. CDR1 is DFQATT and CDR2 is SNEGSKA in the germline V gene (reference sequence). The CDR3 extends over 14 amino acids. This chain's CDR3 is CSAEAQRTYNEQFF. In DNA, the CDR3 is TGCAGTGCGGAGGCGCAACGGACCTACAATGAGCAGTTCTTC.

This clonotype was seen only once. The CDR3 sequence: CASSTQVRNQPQHF. CDR3 nucleotides: TGTGCCAGCAGTACACAGGTCCGGAATCAGCCCCAGCATTTT. J is TRBJ1-5 and V is TRBV12-3 or TRBV12-4, with a weak D call TRBD1 (5 bases). The CDR3 has 14 residues. V was pared by 5 bases and J by 4 bases, with 12 bases between.